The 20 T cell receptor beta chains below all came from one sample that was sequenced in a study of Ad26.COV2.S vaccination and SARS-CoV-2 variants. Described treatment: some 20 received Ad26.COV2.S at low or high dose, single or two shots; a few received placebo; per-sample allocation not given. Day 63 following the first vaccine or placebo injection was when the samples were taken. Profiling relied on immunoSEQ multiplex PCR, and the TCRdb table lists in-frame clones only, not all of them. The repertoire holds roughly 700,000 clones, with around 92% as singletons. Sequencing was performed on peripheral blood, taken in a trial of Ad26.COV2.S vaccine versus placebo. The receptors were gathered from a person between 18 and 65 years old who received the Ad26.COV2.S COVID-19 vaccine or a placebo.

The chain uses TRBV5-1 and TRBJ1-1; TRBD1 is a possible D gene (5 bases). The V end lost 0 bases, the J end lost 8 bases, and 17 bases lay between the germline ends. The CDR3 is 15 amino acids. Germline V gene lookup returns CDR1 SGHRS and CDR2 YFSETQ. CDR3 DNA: TGCGCCAGCAGCTTGGACCACAGGAACAGATTCGAAGCTTTCTTT. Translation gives CASSLDHRNRFEAFF.

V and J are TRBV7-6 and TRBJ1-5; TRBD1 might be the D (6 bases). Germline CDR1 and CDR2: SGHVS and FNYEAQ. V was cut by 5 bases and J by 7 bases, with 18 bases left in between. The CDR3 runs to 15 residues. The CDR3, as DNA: TGTGCCAGCAGCCCTACACAGGGCGGGCTACAGCCCCAGCATTTT. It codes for CASSPTQGGLQPQHF.

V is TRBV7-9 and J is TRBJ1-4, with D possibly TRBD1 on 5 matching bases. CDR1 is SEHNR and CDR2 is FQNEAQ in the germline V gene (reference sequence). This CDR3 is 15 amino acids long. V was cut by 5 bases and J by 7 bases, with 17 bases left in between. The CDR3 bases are TGTGCCAGCAGCCTCCCGGGGCTCTTGTTTGAAAAACTGTTTTTT. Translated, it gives CASSLPGLLFEKLFF.

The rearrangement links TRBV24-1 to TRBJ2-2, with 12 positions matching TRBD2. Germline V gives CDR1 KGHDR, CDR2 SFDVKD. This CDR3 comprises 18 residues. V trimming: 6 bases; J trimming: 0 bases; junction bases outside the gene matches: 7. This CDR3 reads CATSLASGRAANTGELFF. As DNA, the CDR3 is TGTGCCACCAGTCTCGCTAGCGGGAGGGCCGCGAACACCGGGGAGCTGTTTTTT.

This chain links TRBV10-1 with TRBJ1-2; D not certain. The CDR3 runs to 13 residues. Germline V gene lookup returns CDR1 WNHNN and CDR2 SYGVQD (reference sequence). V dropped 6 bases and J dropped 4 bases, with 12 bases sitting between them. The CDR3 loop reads CASRTGISYGYTF. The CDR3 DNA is TGCGCCAGCAGGACGGGGATTTCCTATGGCTACACCTTC.

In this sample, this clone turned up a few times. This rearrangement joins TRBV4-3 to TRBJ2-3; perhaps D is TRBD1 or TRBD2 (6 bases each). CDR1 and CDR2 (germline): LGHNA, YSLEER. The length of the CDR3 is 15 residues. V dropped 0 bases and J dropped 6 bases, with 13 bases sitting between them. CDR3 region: CASSQEEGGADTQYF. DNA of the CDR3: TGCGCCAGCAGCCAAGAGGAGGGGGGTGCGGATACGCAGTATTTT.

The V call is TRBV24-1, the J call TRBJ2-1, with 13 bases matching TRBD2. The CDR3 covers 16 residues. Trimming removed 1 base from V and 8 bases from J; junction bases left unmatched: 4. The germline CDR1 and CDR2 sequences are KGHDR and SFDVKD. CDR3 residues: CATSDFTSGRGYEQFF. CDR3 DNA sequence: TGTGCCACCAGTGATTTTACTAGCGGGAGGGGTTATGAGCAGTTCTTC.

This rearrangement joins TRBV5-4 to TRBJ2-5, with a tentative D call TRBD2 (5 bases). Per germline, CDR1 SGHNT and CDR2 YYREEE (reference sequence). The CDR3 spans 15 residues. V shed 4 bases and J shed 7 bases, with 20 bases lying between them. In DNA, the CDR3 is TGTGCCAGCAGCGGACCGGGCCTAGCAGAGGGGACCCAGTACTTC. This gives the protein CASSGPGLAEGTQYF. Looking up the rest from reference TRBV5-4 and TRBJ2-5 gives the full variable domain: ETGVTQSPTHLIKTRGQQVTLRCSSQSGHNTVSWYQQALGQGPQFIFQYYREEENGRGNFPPRFSGLQFPNYSSELNVNALELDDSALYLCASSGPGLAEGTQYFGPGTRLLVL.

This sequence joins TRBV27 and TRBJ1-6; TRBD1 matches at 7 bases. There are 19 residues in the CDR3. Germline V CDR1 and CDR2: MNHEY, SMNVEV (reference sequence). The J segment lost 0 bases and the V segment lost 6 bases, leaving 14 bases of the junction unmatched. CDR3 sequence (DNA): TGTGCCAGCAGCCTCCGGGACAGCCGACTGAGCTCCTATAATTCACCCCTCCACTTT. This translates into CASSLRDSRLSSYNSPLHF.

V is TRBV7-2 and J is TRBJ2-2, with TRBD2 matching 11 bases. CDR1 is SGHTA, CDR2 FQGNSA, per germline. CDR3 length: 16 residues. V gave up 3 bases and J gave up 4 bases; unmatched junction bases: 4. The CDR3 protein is CASSLASGRSTGELFF. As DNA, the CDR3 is TGTGCCAGCAGCTTGGCTAGCGGGAGGAGCACCGGGGAGCTGTTTTTT. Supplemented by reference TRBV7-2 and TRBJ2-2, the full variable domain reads GAGVSQSPSNKVTEKGKDVELRCDPISGHTALYWYRQSLGQGLEFLIYFQGNSAPDKSGLPSDRFSAERTGGSVSTLTIQRTQQEDSAVYLCASSLASGRSTGELFFGEGSRLTVL.

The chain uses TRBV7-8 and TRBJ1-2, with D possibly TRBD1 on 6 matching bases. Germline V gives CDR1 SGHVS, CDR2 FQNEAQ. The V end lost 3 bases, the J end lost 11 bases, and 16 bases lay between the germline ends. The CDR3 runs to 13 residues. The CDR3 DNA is TGTGCCAGCAGCTTTACCCGGGACAACGAATACACCTTC. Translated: CASSFTRDNEYTF.

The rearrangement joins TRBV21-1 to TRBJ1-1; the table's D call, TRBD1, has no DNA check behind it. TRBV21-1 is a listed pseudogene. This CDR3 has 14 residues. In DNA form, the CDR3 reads TGTGCCAGCAGCCGGACAGGGAAGAACACTGAAGCTTTCTTT. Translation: CASSRTGKNTEAFF.

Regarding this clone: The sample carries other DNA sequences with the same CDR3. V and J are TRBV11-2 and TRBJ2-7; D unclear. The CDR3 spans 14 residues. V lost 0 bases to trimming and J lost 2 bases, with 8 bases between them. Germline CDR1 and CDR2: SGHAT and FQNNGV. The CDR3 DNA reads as TGTGCCAGCAGCTTAGAACGTGGGACCTACGAGCAGTACTTC. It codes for CASSLERGTYEQYF. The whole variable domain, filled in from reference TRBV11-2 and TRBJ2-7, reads EAGVAQSPRYKIIEKRQSVAFWCNPISGHATLYWYQQILGQGPKLLIQFQNNGVVDDSQLPKDRFSAERLKGVDSTLKIQPAKLEDSAVYLCASSLERGTYEQYFGPGTRLTVT.

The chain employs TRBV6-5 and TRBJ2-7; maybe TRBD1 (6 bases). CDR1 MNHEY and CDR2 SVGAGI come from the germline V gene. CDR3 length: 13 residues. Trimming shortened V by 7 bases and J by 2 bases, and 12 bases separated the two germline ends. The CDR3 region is CASTRQVPYEQYF. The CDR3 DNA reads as TGTGCCAGCACCCGACAGGTTCCCTACGAGCAGTACTTC.

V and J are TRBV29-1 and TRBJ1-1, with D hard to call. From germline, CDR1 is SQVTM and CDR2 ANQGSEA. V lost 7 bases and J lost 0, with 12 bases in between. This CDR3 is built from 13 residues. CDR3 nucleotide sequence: TGCAGCGCAGCCGGGAGGGTGAACACTGAAGCTTTCTTT. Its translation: CSAAGRVNTEAFF. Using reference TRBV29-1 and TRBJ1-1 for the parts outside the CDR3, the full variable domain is SAVISQKPSRDICQRGTSLTIQCQVDSQVTMMFWYRQQPGQSLTLIATANQGSEATYESGFVIDKFPISRPNLTFSTLTVSNMSPEDSSIYLCSAAGRVNTEAFFGQGTRLTVV.

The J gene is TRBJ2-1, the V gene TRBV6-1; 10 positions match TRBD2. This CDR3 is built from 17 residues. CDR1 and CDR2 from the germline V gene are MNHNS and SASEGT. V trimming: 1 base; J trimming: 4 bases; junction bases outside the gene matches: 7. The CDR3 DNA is TGTGCCAGCAGTGAAGATCCTAGCGGGAGCTTTTACAATGAGCAGTTCTTC. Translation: CASSEDPSGSFYNEQFF.

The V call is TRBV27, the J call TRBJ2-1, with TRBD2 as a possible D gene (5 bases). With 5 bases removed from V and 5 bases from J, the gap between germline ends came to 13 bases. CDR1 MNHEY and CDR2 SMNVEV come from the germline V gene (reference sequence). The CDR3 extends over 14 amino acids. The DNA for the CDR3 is TGTGCCAGCAGTCCGCGGGCAGCAAACAATGAGCAGTTCTTC. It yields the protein CASSPRAANNEQFF.

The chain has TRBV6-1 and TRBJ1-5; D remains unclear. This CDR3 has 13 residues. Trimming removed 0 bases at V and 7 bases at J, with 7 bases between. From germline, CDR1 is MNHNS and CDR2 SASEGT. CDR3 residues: CASSEARGQPQHF. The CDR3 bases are TGTGCCAGCAGTGAAGCAAGAGGGCAGCCCCAGCATTTT.

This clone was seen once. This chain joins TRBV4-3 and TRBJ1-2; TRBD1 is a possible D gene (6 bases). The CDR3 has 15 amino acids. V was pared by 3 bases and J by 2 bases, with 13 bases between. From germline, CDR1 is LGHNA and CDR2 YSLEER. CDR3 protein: CASSHDGQPNYGYTF. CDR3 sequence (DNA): TGCGCCAGCAGCCACGATGGACAGCCGAACTATGGCTACACCTTC.

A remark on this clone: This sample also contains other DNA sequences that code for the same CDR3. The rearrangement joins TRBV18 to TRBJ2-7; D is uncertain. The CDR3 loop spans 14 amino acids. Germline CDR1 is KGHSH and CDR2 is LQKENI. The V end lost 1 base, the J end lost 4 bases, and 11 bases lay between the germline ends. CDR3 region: CASSPQGLGYEQYF. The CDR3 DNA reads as TGTGCCAGCTCACCACAAGGGTTGGGGTACGAGCAGTACTTC.